This is a list of T cell receptor beta chains from one sample in a study of cytomegalovirus exposure and HLA in healthy donors. The assay was immunoSEQ multiplex PCR, and TCRdb's table has in-frame clones only and misses some. There are roughly 69,000 clones in the sample; roughly three quarters occur only once, and more than 2.5% lies in the top ten. Sequencing used PBMCs. These receptors were collected from a young man in good health and CMV-seronegative. Each CDR3 is given with its conserved first and last residue. The order of the fields is J gene, clone size, V gene, D gene, CDR3 protein, CDR3 DNA. D genes are given only for firm matches. Part of the rows lack a size; the others show once, few, many or a class for expanded clones.

j_call: TRBJ2-5
clone_size: .
v_call: TRBV4-3
d_call: .
cdr3_aa: CASSQGGVGGETQYF
cdr3_nt: TGCGCCAGCAGCCAAGGAGGCGTGGGGGGAGAGACCCAGTACTTC

j_call: TRBJ1-6
clone_size: .
v_call: TRBV30
d_call: TRBD1
cdr3_aa: CAWRTGGRSPLHF
cdr3_nt: TGTGCCTGGCGAACAGGGGGACGCTCACCCCTCCACTTT

j_call: TRBJ1-5
clone_size: .
v_call: TRBV6-6
d_call: .
cdr3_aa: CASRPDTYNQPQHF
cdr3_nt: TGTGCCAGCAGACCCGACACCTACAATCAGCCCCAGCATTTT

j_call: TRBJ1-6
clone_size: .
v_call: TRBV6-1
d_call: .
cdr3_aa: CASSETGSNSPLHF
cdr3_nt: TGTGCCAGCAGTGAAACAGGTTCCAATTCACCCCTCCACTTT

j_call: TRBJ2-3
clone_size: .
v_call: TRBV10-3
d_call: TRBD2
cdr3_aa: CAIRTSGGADTQYF
cdr3_nt: TGTGCCATCAGAACTAGCGGGGGGGCCGATACGCAGTATTTT

j_call: TRBJ1-2
clone_size: few
v_call: TRBV28
d_call: TRBD1
cdr3_aa: CASSTQTGPALLYGYTF
cdr3_nt: TGTGCCAGCAGTACGCAGACAGGGCCTGCGCTTCTCTATGGCTACACCTTC

j_call: TRBJ1-5
clone_size: .
v_call: TRBV28
d_call: TRBD1
cdr3_aa: CASSPIRQGVGNQPQHF
cdr3_nt: TGTGCCAGCAGTCCTATTCGACAGGGAGTCGGCAATCAGCCCCAGCATTTT

j_call: TRBJ2-1
clone_size: .
v_call: TRBV7-3
d_call: .
cdr3_aa: CASSLGQGPYNEQFF
cdr3_nt: TGTGCCAGCAGCTTAGGTCAGGGGCCCTACAATGAGCAGTTCTTC

j_call: TRBJ1-4
clone_size: .
v_call: TRBV7-9
d_call: .
cdr3_aa: CASSLEVGGGREKLFF
cdr3_nt: TGTGCCAGCAGCTTAGAGGTCGGCGGAGGAAGGGAAAAACTGTTTTTT

j_call: TRBJ2-7
clone_size: few
v_call: TRBV10-2
d_call: TRBD2
cdr3_aa: CASSPTSGISSYEQYF
cdr3_nt: TGCGCCAGCAGTCCTACTAGCGGGATTAGCTCCTACGAGCAGTACTTC

j_call: TRBJ2-3
clone_size: .
v_call: TRBV7-2
d_call: TRBD2
cdr3_aa: CASSFSPPGLAGGNTQYF
cdr3_nt: TGTGCCAGCAGCTTTTCCCCTCCCGGACTAGCGGGGGGGAATACGCAGTATTTT

j_call: TRBJ2-5
clone_size: few
v_call: TRBV5-4
d_call: .
cdr3_aa: CASSKAGSSGTQYF
cdr3_nt: TGTGCCAGCAGCAAAGCCGGGAGTTCTGGGACCCAGTACTTC

j_call: TRBJ1-2
clone_size: .
v_call: TRBV6-1
d_call: .
cdr3_aa: CASSQSGYTF
cdr3_nt: TGTGCCAGCAGCCAATCTGGCTACACCTTC

j_call: TRBJ2-1
clone_size: .
v_call: TRBV7-7
d_call: .
cdr3_aa: CASSPGGPNNEQFF
cdr3_nt: TGTGCCAGCAGCCCCGGGGGGCCAAACAATGAGCAGTTCTTC

j_call: TRBJ2-3
clone_size: once
v_call: TRBV9
d_call: TRBD2
cdr3_aa: CASSGASGGDTQYF
cdr3_nt: TGTGCCAGCTCCGGGGCTAGCGGGGGGGATACGCAGTATTTT

j_call: TRBJ1-2
clone_size: .
v_call: TRBV5-1
d_call: TRBD1
cdr3_aa: CASSLGQPSGYTF
cdr3_nt: TGCGCCAGCAGCCTGGGACAGCCGAGTGGCTACACCTTC

j_call: TRBJ1-1
clone_size: once
v_call: TRBV19
d_call: .
cdr3_aa: CASSIAGGGATEAFF
cdr3_nt: TGTGCCAGTAGTATAGCGGGCGGGGGAGCCACTGAAGCTTTCTTT

j_call: TRBJ2-7
clone_size: .
v_call: TRBV28
d_call: .
cdr3_aa: CASSFLTEPPYEQYF
cdr3_nt: TGTGCCAGCAGTTTCCTGACAGAACCCCCCTACGAGCAGTACTTC

j_call: TRBJ2-3
clone_size: .
v_call: TRBV9
d_call: TRBD1
cdr3_aa: CASSVEGASDTQYF
cdr3_nt: TGTGCCAGCAGCGTAGAGGGGGCGTCAGATACGCAGTATTTT

j_call: TRBJ1-2
clone_size: .
v_call: TRBV7-2
d_call: .
cdr3_aa: CASRYTGIANYGYTF
cdr3_nt: TGTGCCAGCAGATATACAGGAATCGCCAACTATGGCTACACCTTC

j_call: TRBJ2-7
clone_size: .
v_call: TRBV20-1
d_call: .
cdr3_aa: CSASSEARMGF
cdr3_nt: TGCAGTGCTAGTAGCGAGGCCAGGATGGGCTTC

j_call: TRBJ1-1
clone_size: .
v_call: TRBV12-5
d_call: .
cdr3_aa: CASGFTGHTEAFF
cdr3_nt: TGTGCTAGTGGTTTTACAGGGCACACTGAAGCTTTCTTT

j_call: TRBJ1-1
clone_size: .
v_call: TRBV6-1
d_call: .
cdr3_aa: CASSEPRRGDEAFF
cdr3_nt: TGTGCCAGCAGTGAACCCCGCCGGGGGGACGAAGCTTTCTTT

j_call: TRBJ1-5
clone_size: .
v_call: TRBV6-1
d_call: TRBD1
cdr3_aa: CASSEARDSLGNQPQHF
cdr3_nt: TGTGCCAGCAGTGAAGCGCGGGACAGTCTGGGCAATCAGCCCCAGCATTTT

j_call: TRBJ1-1
clone_size: few
v_call: TRBV7-9
d_call: .
cdr3_aa: CASSFGLRETEAFF
cdr3_nt: TGTGCCAGCAGCTTTGGACTACGGGAAACTGAAGCTTTCTTT

j_call: TRBJ1-2
clone_size: once
v_call: TRBV19
d_call: .
cdr3_aa: CASSKDTDYGYTF
cdr3_nt: TGTGCCAGTAGCAAGGACACGGACTATGGCTACACCTTC

j_call: TRBJ2-5
clone_size: .
v_call: TRBV2
d_call: TRBD1
cdr3_aa: CASSIIPGQGEETQYF
cdr3_nt: TGTGCCAGCAGCATAATCCCGGGACAGGGAGAGGAGACCCAGTACTTC

j_call: TRBJ1-5
clone_size: .
v_call: TRBV28
d_call: .
cdr3_aa: CASSLAQGFSNQPQHF
cdr3_nt: TGTGCCAGCAGTTTGGCCCAGGGTTTTAGCAATCAGCCCCAGCATTTT

j_call: TRBJ2-3
clone_size: .
v_call: TRBV7-8
d_call: .
cdr3_aa: CASSLVGSEQDTQYF
cdr3_nt: TGTGCCAGCAGCTTAGTCGGGTCAGAGCAAGATACGCAGTATTTT

j_call: TRBJ2-5
clone_size: .
v_call: TRBV7-7
d_call: TRBD2
cdr3_aa: CASSPDGLAGASQYF
cdr3_nt: TGTGCCAGCAGCCCCGACGGGCTAGCGGGAGCATCCCAGTACTTC

j_call: TRBJ2-2
clone_size: .
v_call: TRBV7-6
d_call: .
cdr3_aa: CASSLNPTTGELFF
cdr3_nt: TGTGCCAGCAGCCTCAACCCTACCACCGGGGAGCTGTTTTTT

j_call: TRBJ1-1
clone_size: .
v_call: TRBV7-3
d_call: .
cdr3_aa: CASSLQGRNTEAFF
cdr3_nt: TGTGCCAGCAGCTTACAGGGGAGGAACACTGAAGCTTTCTTT

j_call: TRBJ1-1
clone_size: .
v_call: TRBV27
d_call: TRBD1
cdr3_aa: CASSLGDRGVPNTEAFF
cdr3_nt: TGTGCCAGCAGTTTAGGGGACAGGGGGGTCCCGAACACTGAAGCTTTCTTT

j_call: TRBJ2-3
clone_size: few
v_call: TRBV5-1
d_call: TRBD2
cdr3_aa: CASSIRLAGASTDTQYF
cdr3_nt: TGCGCCAGCAGCATTCGACTAGCGGGGGCCAGCACAGATACGCAGTATTTT

j_call: TRBJ2-2
clone_size: .
v_call: TRBV5-4
d_call: TRBD2
cdr3_aa: CASSLGGGTGELFF
cdr3_nt: TGTGCCAGCAGCTTAGGCGGGGGGACCGGGGAGCTGTTTTTT

j_call: TRBJ1-5
clone_size: .
v_call: TRBV28
d_call: .
cdr3_aa: CASTPGTPGAQHF
cdr3_nt: TGTGCCAGCACCCCTGGGACACCCGGGGCCCAGCATTTT

j_call: TRBJ1-1
clone_size: .
v_call: TRBV5-8
d_call: .
cdr3_aa: CASSFRGRGTEAFF
cdr3_nt: TGTGCCAGCAGCTTTAGGGGGAGAGGGACTGAAGCTTTCTTT